The 17 T cell receptor beta chains below come from one sample, sequenced in a study of cytomegalovirus exposure and HLA in healthy donors. PCR was performed using 60 Vbeta and 13 Jbeta primers. Only in-frame clones appear in the TCRdb table, and some are missing; sequencing was by immunoSEQ multiplex PCR. Of about 180,000 clones in the sample, just under 80% were seen once. Material: PBMCs. These receptors all come from a woman aged 25-40 years in good health and CMV-seronegative.

The rearrangement links TRBV25-1 to TRBJ1-1; TRBD1 agrees at 7 bases. There are 13 residues in the CDR3. V shed 4 bases, J shed 4 bases, and the junction held 3 bases outside the gene matches. Germline CDR1 MGHDK, CDR2 SYGVNS. CDR3: CASSGQGGTEAFF. The CDR3 nucleotides are TGTGCCAGCAGTGGACAGGGCGGCACTGAAGCTTTCTTT.

V is TRBV5-8 and J is TRBJ2-7, with 8 bases matching TRBD2. In germline, CDR1 is SGHTS, CDR2 YDEGEE. The V segment lost 7 bases and the J segment 0 bases; nucleotides outside the gene matches: 21. The CDR3 has 19 amino acids. The CDR3 loop is CASLEARFSGALSSYEQYF. The CDR3 nucleotides read TGTGCCAGCTTAGAAGCTCGGTTTAGCGGGGCGCTTAGCTCCTACGAGCAGTACTTC.

This chain joins TRBV5-1 and TRBJ2-2; the match to TRBD2 covers 11 bases. The CDR3 is made up of 15 amino acids. CDR1 is SGHRS and CDR2 is YFSETQ in the germline V gene. Unmatched junction bases numbered 2, after V lost 2 bases and J lost 5 bases. The CDR3 loop reads CASSLLAGVTGELFF. Written as DNA, the CDR3 is TGCGCCAGCAGCTTACTAGCGGGGGTTACCGGGGAGCTGTTTTTT.

V usage is TRBV4-2 and J usage is TRBJ2-3; 14 positions agree with TRBD2. The CDR3 loop spans 16 amino acids. CDR1 is LGHNA and CDR2 is YNFKEQ in the germline V gene. Unmatched junction bases numbered 4, after V lost 3 bases and J lost 5 bases. The CDR3 DNA is TGTGCCAGCAGCCAGGGACTAGCGGGGGAGGGAGATACGCAGTATTTT. It translates to CASSQGLAGEGDTQYF.

This clone was counted a few times. The genes are TRBV7-9 and TRBJ1-1; the D gene is possibly TRBD1 (5 bases). Looked up from germline, CDR1 is SEHNR and CDR2 is FQNEAQ (reference sequence). V lost 1 base and J 1 base, leaving 7 bases between the germline ends. The CDR3 extends over 14 amino acids. In DNA form, the CDR3 reads TGTGCCAGCAGCTTAGGACAGCAGAACACTGAAGCTTTCTTT. Translated: CASSLGQQNTEAFF.

The chain combines TRBV5-8 with TRBJ1-4, with 10 bases that match TRBD1. The germline V gene has CDR1 SGHTS and CDR2 YDEGEE. CDR3 length equals 16 residues. V shed 2 bases and J 5 bases; nucleotides not matched to a gene: 6. CDR3 amino acids: CASSFRDRGLNEKLFF. CDR3 DNA: TGTGCCAGCAGCTTTAGAGACAGGGGGCTGAATGAAAAACTGTTTTTT.

The rearrangement links TRBV10-3 to TRBJ1-5; TRBD1 matches 11 bases. This CDR3 has 16 residues. After removal of 9 bases from V and 1 base from J, the junction contained 8 bases not matched to a gene. Germline values: CDR1 ENHRY, CDR2 SYGVKD. The DNA of the CDR3 is TGTGCCATTGGAGGGACAGGGGGTTCGAGCAATCAGCCCCAGCATTTT. This translates into CAIGGTGGSSNQPQHF.

The chain employs TRBV5-4 and TRBJ2-7; D may be TRBD1 (6 bases). The V gene lost 4 bases and the J gene lost 7 bases, with 12 bases spanning the gap. From germline, CDR1 is SGHNT and CDR2 YYREEE (reference sequence). The CDR3 has 12 residues. The CDR3 nucleotides are TGTGCCAGCAGCGCGGACAGTTGGGAGCAGTACTTC. It codes for CASSADSWEQYF.

As DNA, the CDR3 is TGTGCCACCAGGCGAACCGGACAGGGTGACACCGGGGAGCTGTTTTTT. Its translation is CATRRTGQGDTGELFF. The chain is built from TRBV15 and TRBJ2-2; 8 bases align to TRBD1. CDR3 length: 16 amino acids. J lost 3 bases, V lost 6 bases, and 9 bases had no gene match. CDR1 is LNHNV, CDR2 YYDKDF, per germline (reference sequence).

Here the CDR3 reads CASQRVRDRVVNQPQHF. CDR3 nucleotides: TGTGCCAGTCAAAGGGTTAGGGACAGGGTCGTCAATCAGCCCCAGCATTTT. This chain links TRBV2 with TRBJ1-5; TRBD1 matches 9 bases. The CDR3 is 17 amino acids. The trim removed 9 bases at V and 3 bases at J, leaving 15 bases unmatched. The germline gives CDR1 SNHLY, CDR2 FYNNEI. The variable domain in full, with the rest retrieved from reference TRBV2 and TRBJ1-5, is EPEVTQTPSHQVTQMGQEVILRCVPISNHLYFYWYRQILGQKVEFLVSFYNNEISEKSEIFDDQFSVERPDGSNFTLKIRSTKLEDSAMYFCASQRVRDRVVNQPQHFGDGTRLSIL.

The chain recombines TRBV6-5 with TRBJ2-2; possibly TRBD2 for D (7 bases). Trimming stripped 2 bases from V and 4 bases from J, with 11 bases between. The CDR3 is 15 residues long. Germline CDR1 reads MNHEY; CDR2 reads SVGAGI. The CDR3 spells CASSYGGGGTGELFF. CDR3 nucleotides: TGTGCCAGCAGTTACGGGGGGGGCGGCACCGGGGAGCTGTTTTTT.

CDR3 DNA sequence: TGTGCCAGCAGTGAATCATATCGCGGTGAAGCTTTCTTT. Translated: CASSESYRGEAFF. The rearrangement joins TRBV25-1 to TRBJ1-1; D call uncertain. Germline assignment: CDR1 MGHDK and CDR2 SYGVNS. The ends were cut back, 1 base at V and 7 bases at J, with 10 bases in the middle. The CDR3 sequence is 13 residues long.

The rearrangement uses TRBV5-6 and TRBJ2-5; no firm D call. The CDR3 is made up of 15 amino acids. V was pared by 4 bases and J by 0 bases, with 13 bases between. CDR1 is SGHDT, CDR2 YYEEEE, per germline. CDR3 protein: CASSPRLYNQETQYF. The CDR3 DNA reads TGTGCCAGCAGCCCTCGATTATACAACCAAGAGACCCAGTACTTC.

This rearrangement joins TRBV5-1 to TRBJ2-7; 9 nucleotides match TRBD2. This CDR3 has 15 residues. The V gene's germline CDR1 is SGHRS and CDR2 YFSETQ. V lost 0 bases and J lost 6; bases outside the gene matches: 7. The CDR3, as DNA: TGCGCCAGCAGCTTGGCCTCTAGCGGGGTTACCGAGCAGTACTTC. Protein sequence: CASSLASSGVTEQYF.

CDR3 amino acids: CASSPDSFLRSSYEQYF. CDR3 bases: TGCGCCAGCAGTCCGGACAGTTTCCTAAGGAGCTCCTACGAGCAGTACTTC. The J gene is TRBJ2-7, the V gene TRBV5-1, with TRBD1 as a possible D gene (6 bases). In germline, CDR1 is SGHRS, CDR2 YFSETQ. V gave up 5 bases and J gave up 0 bases, with 21 bases separating them. The CDR3 consists of 17 residues.

The chain employs TRBV30 and TRBJ2-3; D remains unclear. The V end was cut by 0 bases, the J end by 6 bases, with 7 bases between. The CDR3 has 12 residues. Germline V gives CDR1 GTSNPN, CDR2 SVGIG (reference sequence). The CDR3 sequence is CAWSVSLDTQYF. For the CDR3, the DNA is TGTGCCTGGAGTGTGAGTTTGGATACGCAGTATTTT.

V and J are TRBV13 and TRBJ2-3, with 7 bases identical to TRBD2. The germline V gene has CDR1 PRHDT and CDR2 FYEKMQ (reference sequence). This CDR3 region has 14 residues. V was clipped by 4 bases and J by 3 bases; unmatched bases: 4. The CDR3 here is CASSSTGGTDTQYF. Written as DNA, the CDR3 is TGTGCCAGCAGCTCTACGGGGGGTACAGATACGCAGTATTTT.